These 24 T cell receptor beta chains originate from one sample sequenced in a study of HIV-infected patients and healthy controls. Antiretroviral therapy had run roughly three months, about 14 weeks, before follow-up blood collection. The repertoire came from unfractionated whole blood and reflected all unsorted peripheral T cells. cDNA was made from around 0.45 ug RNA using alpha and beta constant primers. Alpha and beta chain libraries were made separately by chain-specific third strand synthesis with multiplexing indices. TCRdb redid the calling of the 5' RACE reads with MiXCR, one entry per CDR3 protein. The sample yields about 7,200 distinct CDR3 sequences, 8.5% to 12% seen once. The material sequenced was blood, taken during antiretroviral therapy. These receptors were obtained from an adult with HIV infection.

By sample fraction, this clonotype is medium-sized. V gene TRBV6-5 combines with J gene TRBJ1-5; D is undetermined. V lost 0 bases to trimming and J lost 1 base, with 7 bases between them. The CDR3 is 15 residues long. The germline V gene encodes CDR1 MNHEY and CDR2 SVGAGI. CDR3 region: CASSYSKGSNQPQHF. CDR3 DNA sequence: TGTGCCAGCAGTTACTCGAAAGGGAGCAATCAGCCCCAGCATTTT.

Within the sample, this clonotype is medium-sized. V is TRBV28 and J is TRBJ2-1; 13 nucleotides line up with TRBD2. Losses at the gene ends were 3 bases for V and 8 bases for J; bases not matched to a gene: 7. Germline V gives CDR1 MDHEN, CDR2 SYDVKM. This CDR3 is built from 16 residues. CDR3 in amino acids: CASSFRGLAGRDEQFF. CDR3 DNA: TGTGCCAGCAGTTTTAGGGGACTAGCGGGGAGGGATGAGCAGTTCTTC.

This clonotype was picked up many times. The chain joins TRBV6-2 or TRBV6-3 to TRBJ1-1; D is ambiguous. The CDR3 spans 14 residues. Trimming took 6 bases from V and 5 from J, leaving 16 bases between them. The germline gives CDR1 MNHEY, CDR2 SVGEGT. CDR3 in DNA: TGTGCCAGCAGCCCCCGGAGGAGTATTACTGAAGCTTTCTTT. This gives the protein CASSPRRSITEAFF.

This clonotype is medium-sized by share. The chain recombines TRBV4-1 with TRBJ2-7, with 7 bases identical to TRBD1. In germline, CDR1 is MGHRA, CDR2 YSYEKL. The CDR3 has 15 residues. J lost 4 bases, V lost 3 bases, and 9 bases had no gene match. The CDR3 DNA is TGCGCCAGCAGCCAGTCCGGACAGGTGTATTACGAGCAGTACTTC. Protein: CASSQSGQVYYEQYF.

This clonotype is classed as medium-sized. CDR3 sequence: CSVELGDLGYEQYF. The CDR3 DNA follows: TGCAGCGTTGAACTTGGGGACCTAGGCTACGAGCAGTACTTC. The chain recombines TRBV29-1 with TRBJ2-7; D is possibly TRBD1 or TRBD2 (5 bases each). The V gene's germline CDR1 is SQVTM and CDR2 ANQGSEA. Trimming removed 2 bases at V and 3 bases at J, with 14 bases between. The CDR3 consists of 14 residues.

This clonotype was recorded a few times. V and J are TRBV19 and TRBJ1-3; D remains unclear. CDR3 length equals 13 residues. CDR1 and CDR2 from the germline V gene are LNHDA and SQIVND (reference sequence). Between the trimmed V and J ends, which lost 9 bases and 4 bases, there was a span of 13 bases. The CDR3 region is CASLPSFGNTIYF. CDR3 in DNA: TGTGCCAGCCTTCCCTCGTTCGGAAACACCATATATTTT. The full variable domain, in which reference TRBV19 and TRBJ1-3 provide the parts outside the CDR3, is DGGITQSPKYLFRKEGQNVTLSCEQNLNHDAMYWYRQDPGQGLRLIYYSQIVNDFQKGDIAEGYSVSREKKESFPLTVTSAQKNPTAFYLCASLPSFGNTIYFGEGSWLTVV.

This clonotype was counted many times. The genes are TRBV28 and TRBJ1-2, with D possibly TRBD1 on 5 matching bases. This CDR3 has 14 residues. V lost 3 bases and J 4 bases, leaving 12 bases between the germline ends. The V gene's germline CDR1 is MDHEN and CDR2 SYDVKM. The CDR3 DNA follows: TGTGCCAGCAGTTTCAGGGTCGTATCCTATGGCTACACCTTC. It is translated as CASSFRVVSYGYTF.

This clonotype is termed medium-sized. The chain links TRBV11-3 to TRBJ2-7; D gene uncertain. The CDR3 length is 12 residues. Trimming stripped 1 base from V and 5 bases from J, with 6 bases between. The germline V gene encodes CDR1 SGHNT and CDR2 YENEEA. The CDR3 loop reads CASSLGTHEQYF. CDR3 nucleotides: TGTGCCAGCAGCTTAGGAACCCACGAGCAGTACTTC.

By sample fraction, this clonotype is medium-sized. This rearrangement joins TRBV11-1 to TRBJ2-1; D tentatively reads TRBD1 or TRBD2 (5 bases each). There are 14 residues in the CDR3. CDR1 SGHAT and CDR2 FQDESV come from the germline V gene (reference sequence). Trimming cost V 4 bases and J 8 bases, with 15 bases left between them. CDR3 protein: CASSSGLASYEQFF. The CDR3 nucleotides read TGTGCCAGCAGCTCGGGGCTGGCTAGCTATGAGCAGTTCTTC. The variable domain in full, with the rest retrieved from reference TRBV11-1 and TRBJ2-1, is EAEVAQSPRYKITEKSQAVAFWCDPISGHATLYWYRQILGQGPELLVQFQDESVVDDSQLPKDRFSAERLKGVDSTLKIQPAELGDSAMYLCASSSGLASYEQFFGPGTRLTVL.

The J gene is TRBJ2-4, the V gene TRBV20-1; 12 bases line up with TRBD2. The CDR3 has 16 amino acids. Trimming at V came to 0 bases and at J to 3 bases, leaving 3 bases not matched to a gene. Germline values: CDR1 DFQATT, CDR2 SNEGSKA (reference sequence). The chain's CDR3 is CSARDPSGGVKNIQYF. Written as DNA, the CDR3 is TGCAGTGCTAGAGACCCTAGCGGGGGGGTCAAAAACATTCAGTACTTC.

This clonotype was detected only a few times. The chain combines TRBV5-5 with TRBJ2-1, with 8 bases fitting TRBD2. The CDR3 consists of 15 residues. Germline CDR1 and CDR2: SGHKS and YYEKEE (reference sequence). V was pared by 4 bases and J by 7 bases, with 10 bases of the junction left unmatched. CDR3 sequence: CASSPGGGVWNEQFF. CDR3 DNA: TGTGCCAGCAGCCCCGGGGGGGGCGTCTGGAATGAGCAGTTCTTC.

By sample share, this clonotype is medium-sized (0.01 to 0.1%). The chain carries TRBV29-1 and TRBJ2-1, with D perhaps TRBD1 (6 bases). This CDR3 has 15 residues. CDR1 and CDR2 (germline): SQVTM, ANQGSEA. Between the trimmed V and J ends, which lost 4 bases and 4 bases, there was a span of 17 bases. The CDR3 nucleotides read TGCAGCGTTGTCGGGCCCGGGACACCTTACAATGAGCAGTTCTTC. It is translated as CSVVGPGTPYNEQFF.

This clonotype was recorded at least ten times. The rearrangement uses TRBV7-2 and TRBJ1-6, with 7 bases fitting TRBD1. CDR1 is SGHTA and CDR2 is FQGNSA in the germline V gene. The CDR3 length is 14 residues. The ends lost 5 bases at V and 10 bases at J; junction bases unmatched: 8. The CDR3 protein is CASSLRGSGSPLHF. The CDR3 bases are TGTGCCAGCAGCCTCAGGGGGTCGGGCTCACCCCTCCACTTT.

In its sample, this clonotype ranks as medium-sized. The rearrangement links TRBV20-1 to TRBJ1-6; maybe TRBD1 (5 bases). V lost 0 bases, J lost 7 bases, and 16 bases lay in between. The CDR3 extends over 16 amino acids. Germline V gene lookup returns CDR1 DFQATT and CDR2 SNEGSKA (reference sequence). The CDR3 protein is CSARDMGLKGNSPLHF. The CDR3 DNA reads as TGCAGTGCTAGAGATATGGGCCTAAAGGGGAATTCACCCCTCCACTTT.

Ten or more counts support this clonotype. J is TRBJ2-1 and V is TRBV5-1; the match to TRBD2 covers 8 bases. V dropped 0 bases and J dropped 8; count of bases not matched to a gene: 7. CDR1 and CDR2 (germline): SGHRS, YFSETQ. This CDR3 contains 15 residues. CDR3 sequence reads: CASSLGRGAGDEQFF. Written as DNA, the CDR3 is TGCGCCAGCAGCTTGGGGCGGGGGGCCGGGGATGAGCAGTTCTTC. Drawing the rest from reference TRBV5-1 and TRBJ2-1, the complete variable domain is KAGVTQTPRYLIKTRGQQVTLSCSPISGHRSVSWYQQTPGQGLQFLFEYFSETQRNKGNFPGRFSGRQFSNSRSEMNVSTLELGDSALYLCASSLGRGAGDEQFFGPGTRLTVL.

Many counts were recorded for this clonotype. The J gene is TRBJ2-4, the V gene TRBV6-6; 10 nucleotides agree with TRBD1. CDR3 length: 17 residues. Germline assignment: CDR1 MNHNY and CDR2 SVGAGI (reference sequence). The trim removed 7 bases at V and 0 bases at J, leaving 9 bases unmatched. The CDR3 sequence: CASTGGQGVIAKNIQYF. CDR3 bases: TGTGCCAGCACCGGAGGACAGGGGGTGATAGCCAAAAACATTCAGTACTTC.

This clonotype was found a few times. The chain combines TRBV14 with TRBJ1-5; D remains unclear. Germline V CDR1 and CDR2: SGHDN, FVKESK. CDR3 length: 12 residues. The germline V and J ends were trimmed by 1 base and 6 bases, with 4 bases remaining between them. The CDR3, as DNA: TGTGCCAGCAGCCAAGGCCCTCAGCCCCAGCATTTT. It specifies CASSQGPQPQHF.

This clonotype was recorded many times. The CDR3, as DNA: TGTGCCAGCAGCTTGGGGGGGGAGGTGAAGCCCCAGCATTTT. Its translation: CASSLGGEVKPQHF. The chain is built from TRBV7-8 and TRBJ1-5, with TRBD1 as a possible D gene (5 bases). CDR1 SGHVS and CDR2 FQNEAQ come from the germline V gene. Trimming cost V 3 bases and J 8 bases, with 14 bases left between them. CDR3 length: 14 amino acids. The variable domain in full, with the rest retrieved from reference TRBV7-8 and TRBJ1-5, is GAGVSQSPRYKVAKRGQDVALRCDPISGHVSLFWYQQALGQGPEFLTYFQNEAQLDKSGLPSDRFFAERPEGSVSTLKIQRTQQEDSAVYLCASSLGGEVKPQHFGDGTRLSIL.

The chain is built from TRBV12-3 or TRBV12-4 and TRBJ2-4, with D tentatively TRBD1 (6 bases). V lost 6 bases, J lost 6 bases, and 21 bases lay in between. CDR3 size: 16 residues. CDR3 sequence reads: CASSLRTVRVGNIQYF. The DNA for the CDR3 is TGTGCCAGCAGCCTGAGGACAGTGCGGGTGGGAAACATTCAGTACTTC.

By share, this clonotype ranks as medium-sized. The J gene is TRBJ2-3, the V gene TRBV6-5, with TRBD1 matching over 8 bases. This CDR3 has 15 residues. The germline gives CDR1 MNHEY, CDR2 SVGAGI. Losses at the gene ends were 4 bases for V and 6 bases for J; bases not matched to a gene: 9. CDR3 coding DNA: TGTGCCAGCAGTTCCCAGGGGGCTCTATGGGATACGCAGTATTTT. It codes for CASSSQGALWDTQYF.

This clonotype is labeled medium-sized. The CDR3 loop is CSARDPHGGFYGYTF. As DNA, the CDR3 is TGCAGTGCTAGGGACCCTCACGGGGGATTCTATGGCTACACCTTC. This sequence joins TRBV20-1 and TRBJ1-2, with D possibly matching TRBD1 (5 bases). The CDR3 consists of 15 residues. The V end lost 3 bases, the J end lost 4 bases, and 18 bases lay between the germline ends. The germline CDR1 and CDR2 sequences are DFQATT and SNEGSKA (reference sequence).

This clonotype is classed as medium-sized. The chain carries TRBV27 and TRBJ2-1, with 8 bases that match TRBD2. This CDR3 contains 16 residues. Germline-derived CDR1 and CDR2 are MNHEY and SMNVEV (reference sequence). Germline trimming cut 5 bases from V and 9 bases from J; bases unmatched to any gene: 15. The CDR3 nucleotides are TGTGCCAGCAGTCGAAGTCTCATCGGGGGGGCCCGTGAGCAGTTCTTC. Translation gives CASSRSLIGGAREQFF.

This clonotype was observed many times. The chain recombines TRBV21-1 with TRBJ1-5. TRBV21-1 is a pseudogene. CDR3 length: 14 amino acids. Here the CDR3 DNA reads TGTGCCAGCAAGGGACCTCCGAAGGATCAGCCCCAGCATTTT. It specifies CASKGPPKDQPQHF.

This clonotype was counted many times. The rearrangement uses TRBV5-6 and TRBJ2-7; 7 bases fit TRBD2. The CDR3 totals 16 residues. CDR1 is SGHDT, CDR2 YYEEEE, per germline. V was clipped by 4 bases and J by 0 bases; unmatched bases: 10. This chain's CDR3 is CASSQWGSGGSYEQYF. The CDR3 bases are TGTGCCAGCAGCCAATGGGGGTCGGGGGGCTCCTACGAGCAGTACTTC.